This TCR beta chain was documented in a study of blood T cell repertoires in COVID-19. The protocol was immunoSEQ multiplex PCR, while the TCRdb copy is restricted to in-frame clones and leaves out a portion. The sample contains around 95,000 clones, 90% of which appear only once. The CDR3 totals 17 residues. V gene TRBV21-1 combines with J gene TRBJ1-1; TRBD1 reflects the table's D call only, with no check against the DNA. TRBV21-1 is noted as a pseudogene. The sample comprised peripheral blood. The receptor was derived from a man in his forties or fifties with acute or convalescent COVID-19. Here the CDR3 DNA reads TGTGCCAGCAGCAAAAGCCTGGGACAGGGAGAGAGCACTGAAGCTTTCTTT. Translating gives CASSKSLGQGESTEAFF.